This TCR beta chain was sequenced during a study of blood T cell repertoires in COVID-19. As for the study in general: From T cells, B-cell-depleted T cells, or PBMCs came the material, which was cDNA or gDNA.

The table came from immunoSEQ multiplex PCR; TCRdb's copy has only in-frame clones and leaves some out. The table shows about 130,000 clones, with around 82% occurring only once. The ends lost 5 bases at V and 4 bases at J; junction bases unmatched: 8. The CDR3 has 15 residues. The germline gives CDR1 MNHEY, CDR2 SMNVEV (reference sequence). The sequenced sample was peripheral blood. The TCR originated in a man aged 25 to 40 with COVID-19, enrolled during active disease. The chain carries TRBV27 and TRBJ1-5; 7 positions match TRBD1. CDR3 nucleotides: TGTGCCAGCAGTCCGGGACAGCAAGGAAATCAGCCCCAGCATTTT. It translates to CASSPGQQGNQPQHF.